The clone carrying this T cell receptor (beta chain) was picked up a small number of times. Its target is not known. This entry belongs to a study of CD8 T cells in ankylosing spondylitis. Study conclusions and caveats: Within peripheral blood, clones linked to disease were CD8+ and relatively rare. The study identified a TCR beta motif of several highly homologous variants that appeared characteristic of ankylosing spondylitis blood.

A quantitative 5'-RACE method, one with molecular barcodes, was used to make TCR beta libraries. One entry per CDR3 protein, called by TCRdb with MiXCR from the 5' RACE reads. The table has 500,000 or so distinct CDR3 sequences, 5.3% seen once; the top ten hold roughly 3.2%. Trimming took off 3 bases at V and 2 bases at J, with 12 bases between the two ends. This CDR3 has 15 amino acids. Germline V CDR1 and CDR2: SGHAT, FQNNGV. The sample taken for sequencing was blood, either unsorted or a sorted T cell fraction (not recorded which). This chain connects TRBV11-2 to TRBJ2-3; D uncertain. The clonotype originates from a male donor with ankylosing spondylitis. CDR3: CASSFSITPTDTQYF. CDR3 bases: TGTGCCAGCAGCTTCAGCATTACCCCCACAGATACGCAGTATTTT.